This T cell receptor (beta chain) was sequenced in a study of cytomegalovirus exposure and HLA in healthy donors. This PCR relied on a set of 60 Vbeta primers and 13 Jbeta primers. Only in-frame clones appear in the TCRdb table, and some are missing; sequencing was by immunoSEQ multiplex PCR. The listing contains roughly 120,000 clones. This TCR was recovered from a man aged 18-30 years in good health and CMV-seronegative. The sequencing input was PBMCs.

Here the CDR3 reads CASSLKTPGQGGKLFF. In DNA form, the CDR3 reads TGTGCCAGCAGCTTAAAAACCCCGGGACAGGGGGGGAAACTGTTTTTT. The chain joins TRBV7-3 to TRBJ1-4, with 11 bases lining up with TRBD1. V lost 1 base, J lost 11 bases, and 9 bases stayed unmatched. CDR1 is SGHTA and CDR2 is FQGTGA in the germline V gene. This CDR3 has 16 amino acids.